This paragraph covers one T cell receptor beta chain sequence. The antigen remains undetermined. The ends were cut back, 0 bases at V and 6 bases at J, with 6 bases in the middle. This CDR3 has 13 residues. CDR1 and CDR2 (germline): MRHNA, SNTAGT. Clones were read by immunoSEQ multiplex PCR, and TCRdb kept only the in-frame ones, dropping some. The table has about 41,000 clones, about 80% seen once; the top ten hold roughly 1.2%. These data are taken from a study of CD4 T cells in relation to SARS-CoV-2 and coronaviruses. Overall study: ViraFEST: approximately 10-day antigen culture of PBMCs, then TCR beta CDR3 sequencing. Findings and caveats of the study: According to naive versus memory sequencing, detected responses are memory recall, not newly primed. Crossreactive clones expanded significantly less to SARS-CoV-2 than monoreactive clones.

For roughly 11 days, 10^5 sorted CD4+ cells grew with T cell-depleted PBMCs and CEF. The sequenced sample was naive CD4+ T cells from PBMCs, cultured in vitro. The subset denotes: naive CD4+ T cells isolated by negative enrichment. The genes are TRBV6-4 and TRBJ2-1; no definite D call. This sequence was found in an adult with COVID-19. CDR3 sequence reads: CASSDSASNEQFF. Here the CDR3 DNA reads TGTGCCAGCAGTGACTCGGCTAGCAATGAGCAGTTCTTC.